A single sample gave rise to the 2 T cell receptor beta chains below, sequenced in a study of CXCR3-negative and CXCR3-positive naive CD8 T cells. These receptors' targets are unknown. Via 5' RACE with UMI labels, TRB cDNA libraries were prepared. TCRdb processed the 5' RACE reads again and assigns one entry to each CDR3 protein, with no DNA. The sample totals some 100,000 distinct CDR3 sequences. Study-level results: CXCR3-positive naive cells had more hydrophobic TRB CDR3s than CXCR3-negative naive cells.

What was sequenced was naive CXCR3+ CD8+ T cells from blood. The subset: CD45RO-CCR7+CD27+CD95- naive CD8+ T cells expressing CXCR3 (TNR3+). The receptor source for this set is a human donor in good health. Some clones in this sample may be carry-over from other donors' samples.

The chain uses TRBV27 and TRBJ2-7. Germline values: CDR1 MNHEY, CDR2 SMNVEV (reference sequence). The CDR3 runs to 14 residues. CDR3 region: CASSISGSGYEQYF.

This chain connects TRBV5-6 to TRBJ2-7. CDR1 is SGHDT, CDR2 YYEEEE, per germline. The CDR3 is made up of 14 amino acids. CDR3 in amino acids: CASSLGEHSYEQYF.